Listed here are 12 T cell receptor beta chains from one sample, sequenced in a study of T cells after posttransplantation cyclophosphamide. Data came from immunoSEQ multiplex PCR; TCRdb stores just in-frame clones and leaves some out. The specimen gives under 15,000 clones without singletons; the ten biggest hold 20% to 30%. Cyclophosphamide on days +3 and +4 followed busulfan-fludarabine conditioning and a marrow graft. The sequenced sample was PBMCs, obtained after allogeneic stem cell transplant with posttransplant cyclophosphamide. All receptors derive from a female patient in her thirties or forties who received an allogeneic stem cell transplant from a related donor, was CMV-positive, and had acute GVHD only. The graft donor may be the source of some T cells.

This clone was recorded at least ten times. This sequence joins TRBV11-3 and TRBJ2-3, with TRBD2 matching over 11 bases. Trimming removed 5 bases from V and 2 bases from J; junction bases left unmatched: 6. CDR3 length: 16 amino acids. CDR1 is SGHNT and CDR2 is YENEEA in the germline V gene. The CDR3 sequence is CASSAQLAGVTDTQYF. CDR3 nucleotides: TGTGCCAGCAGCGCCCAACTAGCGGGAGTCACAGATACGCAGTATTTT.

This clone was found many times. The chain has TRBV19 and TRBJ2-1; D gene unclear. CDR3 length: 13 amino acids. Germline-derived CDR1 and CDR2 are LNHDA and SQIVND (reference sequence). Trimming shortened V by 1 base and J by 6 bases, and 7 bases separated the two germline ends. CDR3 region: CASSIGPSNEQFF. The CDR3 DNA is TGTGCCAGTAGTATAGGGCCTTCCAATGAGCAGTTCTTC.

This clone has just a few counts. The chain recombines TRBV4-2 with TRBJ2-3, with 11 bases fitting TRBD2. V gave up 2 bases and J gave up 5 bases; unmatched junction bases: 12. The CDR3 totals 18 residues. Germline V gene sequence: CDR1 LGHNA, CDR2 YNFKEQ. The CDR3 DNA reads as TGTGCCAGCAGCCAAAGGGTACTAGCGGGGGAGTCCCGAGATACGCAGTATTTT. The encoded protein is CASSQRVLAGESRDTQYF.

At least ten counts were recorded for this clone. V is TRBV6-6 and J is TRBJ1-2; possible D gene TRBD1, 6 bases. Germline CDR1 is MNHNY and CDR2 is SVGAGI (reference sequence). This CDR3 is 14 amino acids long. Trimming removed 5 bases at V and 2 bases at J, with 12 bases between. The DNA of the CDR3 is TGTGCCAGCAGTATTCAGACAGGCAACTATGGCTACACCTTC. Translated: CASSIQTGNYGYTF.

This clone was seen a handful of times. The V and J genes are TRBV30 and TRBJ2-1; D perhaps matches TRBD2 (5 bases). CDR1 and CDR2 (germline): GTSNPN, SVGIG (reference sequence). V was cut by 4 bases and J by 12 bases, with 13 bases left in between. The CDR3 is 11 amino acids. The CDR3 DNA reads TGTGCCTGGAATAACCGGGATACGCAGTTCTTC. This encodes CAWNNRDTQFF.

This clone was detected ten times or more. This CDR3 reads CASSSSPGFEAFF. The DNA for the CDR3 is TGTGCCAGCAGTTCCAGCCCCGGGTTTGAAGCTTTCTTT. The chain employs TRBV27 and TRBJ1-1; no clear D gene. Per germline, CDR1 MNHEY and CDR2 SMNVEV (reference sequence). V was clipped by 4 bases and J by 7 bases, with 13 bases between them. This CDR3 has 13 residues.

This clone was found many times. The J gene is TRBJ2-1, the V gene TRBV7-2, with 9 bases matching TRBD2. This CDR3 has 15 residues. V dropped 1 base and J dropped 9; count of bases not matched to a gene: 7. Germline CDR1 reads SGHTA; CDR2 reads FQGNSA. Here the CDR3 reads CASSLGGGRDREQFF. Here the CDR3 DNA reads TGTGCCAGCAGCTTAGGGGGCGGGAGGGACCGTGAGCAGTTCTTC.

This clone was seen many times. The chain uses TRBV7-2 and TRBJ2-1; the match to TRBD2 covers 9 bases. Germline V gene data show CDR1 as SGHTA and CDR2 as FQGNSA. With 1 base clipped from V and 10 bases from J, the junction kept 8 bases outside the gene matches. CDR3 length: 15 residues. DNA for the CDR3: TGTGCCAGCAGCTTAGATGGCGGGAGGGCCGCCGAGCAGTTCTTC. Protein sequence: CASSLDGGRAAEQFF. The full variable domain, its missing parts supplied by reference TRBV7-2 and TRBJ2-1, is GAGVSQSPSNKVTEKGKDVELRCDPISGHTALYWYRQSLGQGLEFLIYFQGNSAPDKSGLPSDRFSAERTGGSVSTLTIQRTQQEDSAVYLCASSLDGGRAAEQFFGPGTRLTVL.

This clone appeared many times. This CDR3 is CASSLGQVYEQYF. The CDR3 DNA follows: TGCGCCAGCAGCTTGGGACAGGTCTACGAGCAGTACTTC. The chain links TRBV5-1 to TRBJ2-7; perhaps TRBD1 as D (6 bases). Germline lookup yields CDR1 SGHRS and CDR2 YFSETQ. The CDR3 sequence is 13 residues long. Between the trimmed V and J ends, which lost 0 bases and 3 bases, there was a span of 7 bases. The full variable domain, rest sourced from reference TRBV5-1 and TRBJ2-7, is KAGVTQTPRYLIKTRGQQVTLSCSPISGHRSVSWYQQTPGQGLQFLFEYFSETQRNKGNFPGRFSGRQFSNSRSEMNVSTLELGDSALYLCASSLGQVYEQYFGPGTRLTVT.

The chain is built from TRBV14 and TRBJ1-2; D might be TRBD1 (6 bases). Germline lookup yields CDR1 SGHDN and CDR2 FVKESK. The length of the CDR3 is 15 residues. V lost 4 bases and J 0 bases, leaving 12 bases between the germline ends. CDR3 sequence reads: CASSPRGFSNYGYTF. The CDR3 DNA sequence: TGTGCCAGCAGCCCCAGGGGATTTTCTAACTATGGCTACACCTTC.

This clone appeared many times. The V call is TRBV10-1, the J call TRBJ2-3; 9 nucleotides align to TRBD1. Germline CDR1 WNHNN, CDR2 SYGVQD (reference sequence). The trim removed 3 bases at V and 0 bases at J, leaving 7 bases unmatched. The CDR3 length is 17 residues. CDR3 residues: CASSDSGTGISTDTQYF. The DNA of the CDR3 is TGCGCCAGCAGTGATAGTGGGACAGGGATCAGCACAGATACGCAGTATTTT.

This clone was found many times. The chain carries TRBV5-1 and TRBJ2-1; D is unclear. There are 14 residues in the CDR3. Germline CDR1 is SGHRS and CDR2 is YFSETQ. The V end was cut by 0 bases, the J end by 6 bases, with 10 bases between. The CDR3 bases are TGCGCCAGCAGCTTGGAGATTAGCAGCAATGAGCAGTTCTTC. Translation gives CASSLEISSNEQFF.